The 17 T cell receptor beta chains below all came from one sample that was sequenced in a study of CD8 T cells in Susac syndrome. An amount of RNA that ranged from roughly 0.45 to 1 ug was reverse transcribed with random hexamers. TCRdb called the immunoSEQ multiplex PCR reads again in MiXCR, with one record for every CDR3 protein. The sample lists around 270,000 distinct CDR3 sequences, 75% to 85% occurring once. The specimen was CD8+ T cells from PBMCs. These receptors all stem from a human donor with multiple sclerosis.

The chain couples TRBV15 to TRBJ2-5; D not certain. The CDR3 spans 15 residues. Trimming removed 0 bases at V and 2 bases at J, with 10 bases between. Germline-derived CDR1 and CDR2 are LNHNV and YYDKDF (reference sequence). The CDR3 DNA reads TGTGCCACCAGCAGAGATGGCGATACTCAAGAGACCCAGTACTTC. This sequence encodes CATSRDGDTQETQYF.

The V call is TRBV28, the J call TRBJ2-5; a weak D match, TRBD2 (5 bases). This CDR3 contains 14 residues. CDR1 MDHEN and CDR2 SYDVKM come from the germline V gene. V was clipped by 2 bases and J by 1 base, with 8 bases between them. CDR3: CASSLEGSQETQYF. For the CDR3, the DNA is TGTGCCAGCAGTTTAGAAGGGAGCCAAGAGACCCAGTACTTC. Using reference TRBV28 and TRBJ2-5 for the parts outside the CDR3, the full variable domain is DVKVTQSSRYLVKRTGEKVFLECVQDMDHENMFWYRQDPGLGLRLIYFSYDVKMKEKGDIPEGYSVSREKKERFSLILESASTNQTSMYLCASSLEGSQETQYFGPGTRLLVL.

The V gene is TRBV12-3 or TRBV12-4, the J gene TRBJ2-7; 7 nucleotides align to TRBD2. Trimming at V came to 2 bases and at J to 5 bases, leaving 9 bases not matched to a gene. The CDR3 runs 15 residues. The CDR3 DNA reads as TGTGCCAGCAGTTTATTAACGACTAGCAGGGACGAGCAGTACTTC. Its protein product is CASSLLTTSRDEQYF.

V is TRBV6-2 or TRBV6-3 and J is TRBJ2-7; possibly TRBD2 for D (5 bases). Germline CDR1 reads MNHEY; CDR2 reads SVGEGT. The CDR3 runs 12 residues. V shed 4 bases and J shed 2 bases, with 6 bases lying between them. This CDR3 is CASSSGTYEQYF. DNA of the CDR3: TGTGCCAGCAGTTCCGGGACCTACGAGCAGTACTTC.

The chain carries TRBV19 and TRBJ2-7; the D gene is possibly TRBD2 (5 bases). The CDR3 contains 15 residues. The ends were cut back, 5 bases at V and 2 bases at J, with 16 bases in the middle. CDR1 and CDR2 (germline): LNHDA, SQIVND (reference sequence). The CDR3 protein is CASSPENDGTYEQYF. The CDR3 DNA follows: TGTGCCAGTAGTCCAGAGAATGACGGGACCTACGAGCAGTACTTC.

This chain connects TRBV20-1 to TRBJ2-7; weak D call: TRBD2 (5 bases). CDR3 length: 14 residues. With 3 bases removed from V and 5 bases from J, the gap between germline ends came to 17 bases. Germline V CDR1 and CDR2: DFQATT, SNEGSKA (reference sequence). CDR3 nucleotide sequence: TGCAGTGCTAGGGAGGTTAGCTCGGAGGACGAGCAGTACTTC. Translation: CSAREVSSEDEQYF.

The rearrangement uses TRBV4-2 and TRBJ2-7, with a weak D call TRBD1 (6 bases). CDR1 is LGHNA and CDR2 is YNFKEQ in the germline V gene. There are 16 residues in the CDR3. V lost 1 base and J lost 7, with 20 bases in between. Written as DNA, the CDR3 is TGTGCCAGCAGCCAAGCGGAAGACAGGTTATCAGCAGAGCAGTACTTC. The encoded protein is CASSQAEDRLSAEQYF.

CDR3 nucleotides: TGTGCCAGCAGCTTGGTACAGTCCTTGGGCTACACCTTC. Amino acid sequence: CASSLVQSLGYTF. The chain couples TRBV5-6 to TRBJ1-2, with D uncertain. The germline V gene encodes CDR1 SGHDT and CDR2 YYEEEE. The CDR3 is made up of 13 amino acids. Trimming took 0 bases from V and 8 from J, leaving 11 bases between them. The complete variable domain, with remaining parts taken from reference TRBV5-6 and TRBJ1-2, reads DAGVTQSPTHLIKTRGQQVTLRCSPKSGHDTVSWYQQALGQGPQFIFQYYEEEERQRGNFPDRFSGHQFPNYSSELNVNALLLGDSALYLCASSLVQSLGYTFGSGTRLTVV.

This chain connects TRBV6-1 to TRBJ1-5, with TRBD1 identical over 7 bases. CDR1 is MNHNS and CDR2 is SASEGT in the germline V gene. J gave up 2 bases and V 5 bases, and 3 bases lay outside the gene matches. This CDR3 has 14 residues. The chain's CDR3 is CASSSGQGNQPQHF. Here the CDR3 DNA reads TGTGCCAGCAGTTCTGGACAGGGCAATCAGCCCCAGCATTTT.

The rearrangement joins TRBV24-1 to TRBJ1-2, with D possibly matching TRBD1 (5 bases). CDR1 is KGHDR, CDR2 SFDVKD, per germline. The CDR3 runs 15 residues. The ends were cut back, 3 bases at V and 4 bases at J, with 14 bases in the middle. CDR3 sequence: CATSDGSGPRYGYTF. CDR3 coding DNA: TGTGCCACCAGTGATGGCTCGGGACCGCGCTATGGCTACACCTTC.

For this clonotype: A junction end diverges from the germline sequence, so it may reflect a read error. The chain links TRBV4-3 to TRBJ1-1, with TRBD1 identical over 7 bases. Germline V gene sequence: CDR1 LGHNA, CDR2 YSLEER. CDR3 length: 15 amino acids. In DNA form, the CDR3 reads TGCGCCAGCAGCCAAGACCTGGACAGGAACACTGAAGCTTCCTTT. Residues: CASSQDLDRNTEASF.

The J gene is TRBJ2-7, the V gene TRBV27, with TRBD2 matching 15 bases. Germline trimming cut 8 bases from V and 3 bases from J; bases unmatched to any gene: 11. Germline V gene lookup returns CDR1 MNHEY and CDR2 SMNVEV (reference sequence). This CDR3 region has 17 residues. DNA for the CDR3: TGTGCCAGCCACGGACTAGCGGGAGGGGGTAGGAGCTACGAGCAGTACTTC. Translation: CASHGLAGGGRSYEQYF.

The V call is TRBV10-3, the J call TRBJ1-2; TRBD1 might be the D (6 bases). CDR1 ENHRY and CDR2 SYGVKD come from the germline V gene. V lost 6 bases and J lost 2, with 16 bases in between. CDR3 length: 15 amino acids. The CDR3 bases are TGTGCCATCAGAGATACGACAGGTTTGAACTATGGCTACACCTTC. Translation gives CAIRDTTGLNYGYTF.

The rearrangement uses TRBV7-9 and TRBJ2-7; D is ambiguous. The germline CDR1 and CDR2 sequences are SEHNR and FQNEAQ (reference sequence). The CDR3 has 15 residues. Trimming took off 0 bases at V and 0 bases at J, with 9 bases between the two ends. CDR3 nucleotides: TGTGCCAGCAGCTTAGCGGCCGAATACTCCTACGAGCAGTACTTC. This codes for CASSLAAEYSYEQYF. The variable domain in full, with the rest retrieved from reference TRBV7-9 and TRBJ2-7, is DTGVSQNPRHKITKRGQNVTFRCDPISEHNRLYWYRQTLGQGPEFLTYFQNEAQLEKSRLLSDRFSAERPKGSFSTLEIQRTEQGDSAMYLCASSLAAEYSYEQYFGPGTRLTVT.

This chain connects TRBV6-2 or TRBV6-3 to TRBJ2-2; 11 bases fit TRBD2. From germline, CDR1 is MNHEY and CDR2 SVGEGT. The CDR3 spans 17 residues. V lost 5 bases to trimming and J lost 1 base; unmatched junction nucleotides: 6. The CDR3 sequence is CASSPTGLAENTGELFF. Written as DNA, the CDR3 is TGTGCCAGCAGTCCGACGGGACTAGCGGAGAACACCGGGGAGCTGTTTTTT.

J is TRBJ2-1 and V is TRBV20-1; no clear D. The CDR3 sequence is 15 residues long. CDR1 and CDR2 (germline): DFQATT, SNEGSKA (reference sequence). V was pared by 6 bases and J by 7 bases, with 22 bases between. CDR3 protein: CSAWSESQRLNEQFF. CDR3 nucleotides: TGCAGTGCCTGGTCCGAGAGCCAGCGCTTAAATGAGCAGTTCTTC.

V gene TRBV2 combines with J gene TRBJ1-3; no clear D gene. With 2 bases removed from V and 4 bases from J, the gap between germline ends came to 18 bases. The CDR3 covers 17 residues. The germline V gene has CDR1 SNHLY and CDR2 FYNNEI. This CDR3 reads CASSEIEGRLLGNTIYF. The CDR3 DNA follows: TGTGCCAGCAGTGAAATAGAAGGGCGCCTCCTCGGAAACACCATATATTTT.